Below, 20 T cell receptor beta chains from the same sample are listed, as sequenced in a study of molecular identifiers for immune sequencing clone quantification. TCRdb redid the calling of the PCR reads with MiXCR, one entry per CDR3 protein. The repertoire has more than 450,000 distinct CDR3 sequences, about a quarter of them found once; the top ten carry under 0.85%. Sample: naive CD8+ T cells from blood, with Jurkat cell RNA spiked in. Subset noted: FACS-sorted CD8+CD4-CCR7+CD45RA+ naive T cells. The receptors come from a human donor in good health. Some libraries in this study had Jurkat cell RNA spiked in.

This clonotype was detected many times. This sequence joins TRBV5-4 and TRBJ2-7; TRBD2 agrees at 8 bases. Germline V gene sequence: CDR1 SGHNT, CDR2 YYREEE (reference sequence). The CDR3 length is 14 residues. V shed 4 bases, J shed 3 bases, and the junction held 6 bases outside the gene matches. The DNA of the CDR3 is TGTGCCAGCAGCCGGGGGGGGCTAGGCTACGAGCAGTACTTC. It is translated as CASSRGGLGYEQYF.

This clonotype was counted between two and nine times. This may be a read error, as it is one base from a much larger clone. This sequence joins TRBV4-3 and TRBJ2-3; D is undetermined. Germline V lookup: CDR1 LGHNA, CDR2 YSLEER. The CDR3 extends over 16 amino acids. Trimming took 0 bases from V and 7 from J, leaving 17 bases between them. The chain's CDR3 is CASSQDLMSMANTQYF. CDR3 coding DNA: TGCGCCAGCAGCCAAGATCTGATGAGCATGGCAAATACGCAGTATTTT.

This chain links TRBV20-1 with TRBJ2-7, with 10 positions matching TRBD2. The CDR3 is 15 residues long. With V trimmed by 6 bases and J by 1 base, 9 bases remained unmatched. Germline V gives CDR1 DFQATT, CDR2 SNEGSKA (reference sequence). The CDR3 protein is CSARSTSGTSYEQYF. CDR3 coding DNA: TGCAGTGCCAGGAGCACTAGCGGGACGTCCTACGAGCAGTACTTC.

The chain combines TRBV4-2 with TRBJ2-7; 12 bases fit TRBD2. Germline CDR1 and CDR2: LGHNA and YNFKEQ. This CDR3 spans 15 amino acids. The ends lost 2 bases at V and 4 bases at J; junction bases unmatched: 3. Written as DNA, the CDR3 is TGTGCCAGCAGCCAACGACTAGCGGGAGTTTACGAGCAGTACTTC. It codes for CASSQRLAGVYEQYF.

This clonotype was seen repeatedly, ten times or more. The chain employs TRBV6-2 or TRBV6-3 and TRBJ2-2, with a possible D match to TRBD2 (5 bases). V shed 7 bases and J shed 0 bases, with 9 bases lying between them. Germline CDR1 is MNHEY and CDR2 is SVGEGT. The CDR3 sequence is 14 residues long. The CDR3 reads CASIDYTNTGELFF. The CDR3 DNA reads as TGTGCCAGCATTGACTATACGAACACCGGGGAGCTGTTTTTT.

V usage is TRBV3-1 and J usage is TRBJ2-1; TRBD2 matches at 7 bases. CDR3 length: 12 amino acids. CDR1 is LGHDT and CDR2 is YNNKEL in the germline V gene (reference sequence). With 8 bases clipped from V and 14 bases from J, the junction kept 12 bases outside the gene matches. The CDR3 here is CASSPWEGGEFF. The CDR3, as DNA: TGTGCCAGCTCCCCCTGGGAGGGCGGGGAGTTCTTC.

In DNA form, the CDR3 reads TGCAGTGTCGGGCAGACAGTTTCTGCGTCCTACGAGCAGTACTTC. It yields the protein CSVGQTVSASYEQYF. This chain uses TRBV20-1 with TRBJ2-7, with D possibly being TRBD1 (5 bases). Trimming pared 7 bases from V and 1 base from J, leaving 20 bases between. The germline gives CDR1 DFQATT, CDR2 SNEGSKA (reference sequence). This CDR3 comprises 15 residues.

About this clonotype: This may come from a read error, since a much larger clone is one base off. This sequence joins TRBV20-1 and TRBJ2-7; 8 bases fit TRBD2. The CDR3 has 13 amino acids. From germline, CDR1 is DFQATT and CDR2 SNEGSKA (reference sequence). CDR3 sequence reads: CSVPGLVSYERYF. The CDR3 nucleotides are TGCAGTGTTCCGGGACTAGTTTCGTACGAGCGGTACTTC.

A few counts support this clonotype. The chain carries TRBV7-8 and TRBJ2-1; 7 positions agree with TRBD2. The CDR3 contains 13 residues. Per germline, CDR1 SGHVS and CDR2 FQNEAQ. The trim removed 5 bases at V and 9 bases at J, leaving 7 bases unmatched. As DNA, the CDR3 is TGTGCCAGCAGCCATAGGACTAGTTTTGAGCAGTTCTTC. It encodes CASSHRTSFEQFF.

The V gene is TRBV20-1, the J gene TRBJ2-3; no definite D call. Germline assignment: CDR1 DFQATT and CDR2 SNEGSKA (reference sequence). The ends were cut back, 6 bases at V and 6 bases at J, with 28 bases in the middle. The CDR3 covers 17 residues. CDR3: CSATQTRFPGPRDTQYF. CDR3 nucleotide sequence: TGCAGTGCAACACAAACCCGATTCCCGGGCCCCCGGGATACGCAGTATTTT.

This chain joins TRBV6-5 and TRBJ2-7; the D call may be TRBD1 or TRBD2 (5 bases each). Trimming removed 5 bases from V and 3 bases from J, with 14 bases in between. The CDR3 extends over 14 amino acids. Germline-derived CDR1 and CDR2 are MNHEY and SVGAGI. CDR3 loop: CASSLTTGDYEQYF. The CDR3, as DNA: TGTGCCAGCAGTCTGACTACAGGAGACTACGAGCAGTACTTC.

The chain carries TRBV7-2 and TRBJ2-2; TRBD1 aligns across 7 bases. The CDR3 totals 15 residues. V shed 1 base, J shed 6 bases, and the junction held 5 bases outside the gene matches. CDR1 is SGHTA, CDR2 FQGNSA, per germline. The CDR3 protein is CASSLEQGIAGELFF. DNA for the CDR3: TGTGCCAGCAGCTTAGAACAGGGGATCGCCGGGGAGCTGTTTTTT.

This chain connects TRBV19 to TRBJ1-5; no clear D gene. Looked up from germline, CDR1 is LNHDA and CDR2 is SQIVND (reference sequence). V dropped 0 bases and J dropped 9 bases, with 15 bases sitting between them. The CDR3 totals 15 residues. CDR3 in amino acids: CASSIDLRSTRPQHF. In DNA, the CDR3 is TGTGCCAGTAGTATAGATCTTCGGAGTACCAGGCCCCAGCATTTT.

This clonotype was seen a handful of times. The CDR3 sequence: CASSPTTEAFF. The CDR3 DNA sequence: TGTGCCAGCTCACCTACGACTGAAGCTTTCTTT. The V gene is TRBV18, the J gene TRBJ1-1; D is undetermined. The CDR3 contains 11 residues. Germline values: CDR1 KGHSH, CDR2 LQKENI. Trimming removed 3 bases at V and 5 bases at J, with 4 bases between.

This CDR3 reads CASSQGGGDTDTQYF. CDR3 DNA sequence: TGTGCCAGCAGTCAAGGCGGGGGGGACACAGATACGCAGTATTTT. The rearrangement joins TRBV7-6 to TRBJ2-3; 9 bases align to TRBD2. This CDR3 comprises 15 residues. Trimming removed 6 bases from V and 2 bases from J; junction bases left unmatched: 6. CDR1 is SGHVS and CDR2 is FNYEAQ in the germline V gene.

This clonotype came up many times. CDR3 DNA sequence: TGTGCCGGGGAAGGAGGGGGAGGCCCAGATACGCAGTATTTT. Translating it yields CAGEGGGGPDTQYF. The V call is TRBV30, the J call TRBJ2-3; D assignment may be TRBD1 or TRBD2 (6 bases each). Germline V lookup: CDR1 GTSNPN, CDR2 SVGIG (reference sequence). V was trimmed by 8 bases and J by 4 bases, leaving 19 bases between them. The CDR3 loop spans 14 amino acids.

The chain is built from TRBV20-1 and TRBJ2-3, with 7 bases fitting TRBD2. V was clipped by 5 bases and J by 4 bases; unmatched bases: 6. There are 13 residues in the CDR3. Germline CDR1 DFQATT, CDR2 SNEGSKA (reference sequence). The CDR3 bases are TGCAGTGCTTGGACTAGTTCCTCAGATACGCAGTATTTT. Amino acid sequence: CSAWTSSSDTQYF.

V usage is TRBV29-1 and J usage is TRBJ2-1; 12 bases line up with TRBD2. The CDR3 totals 14 residues. Germline values: CDR1 SQVTM, CDR2 ANQGSEA. With 1 base clipped from V and 9 bases from J, the junction kept 4 bases outside the gene matches. The DNA of the CDR3 is TGCAGCGTTGAAGGAGGACTAGCGGGGAGTGAGCAGTTCTTC. Translation gives CSVEGGLAGSEQFF.

On this clonotype: A junction end diverges from the germline sequence, so it may reflect a read error. The V call is TRBV11-2, the J call TRBJ2-1, with D possibly matching TRBD2 (5 bases). This CDR3 has 15 residues. Germline values: CDR1 SGHAT, CDR2 FQNNGV. CDR3: CASSVEGRAVNEQFF. In DNA form, the CDR3 reads TGTGCCAGCAGCGTAGAAGGTAGAGCGGTCAATGAGCAGTTCTTC.

The sample holds a few counts of this clonotype. DNA for the CDR3: TGTGCCAGCTCACCAGGGGATCCCGGCACAGATACGCAGTATTTT. The encoded protein is CASSPGDPGTDTQYF. The rearrangement uses TRBV18 and TRBJ2-3; D is uncertain. The CDR3 has 15 amino acids. Germline values: CDR1 KGHSH, CDR2 LQKENI. The V end was cut by 2 bases, the J end by 1 base, with 10 bases between.